A single sample gave rise to the 8 T cell receptor beta chains below, sequenced in a study of cytomegalovirus exposure and HLA in healthy donors. Use of 60 Vbeta and 13 Jbeta primers characterized the PCR. Produced via immunoSEQ multiplex PCR; TCRdb's table is partial and in-frame only. The sample totals 150,000 to 200,000 clones; its top ten clones hold 0.7% to 1%. Sequencing was carried out using PBMCs. These receptors all come from a woman aged 18-29 years in good health and CMV-seropositive.

J is TRBJ1-2 and V is TRBV7-9; 10 bases align to TRBD1. The germline gives CDR1 SEHNR, CDR2 FQNEAQ (reference sequence). J lost 4 bases, V lost 4 bases, and 6 bases had no gene match. The CDR3 is made up of 15 amino acids. DNA for the CDR3: TGTGCCAGCAGCTCCCCCGGGACAGGGGTCTATGGCTACACCTTC. This gives the protein CASSSPGTGVYGYTF. The variable domain in full, completed from reference TRBV7-9 and TRBJ1-2, reads DTGVSQNPRHKITKRGQNVTFRCDPISEHNRLYWYRQTLGQGPEFLTYFQNEAQLEKSRLLSDRFSAERPKGSFSTLEIQRTEQGDSAMYLCASSSPGTGVYGYTFGSGTRLTVV.

The chain is built from TRBV11-2 and TRBJ2-5; possible D gene TRBD1, 5 bases. This CDR3 is built from 13 residues. The germline gives CDR1 SGHAT, CDR2 FQNNGV. The V and J ends lost 5 bases and 2 bases respectively, with 9 bases between them. CDR3 sequence reads: CASSDSVQETQYF. The DNA of the CDR3 is TGTGCCAGCAGCGACAGTGTACAAGAGACCCAGTACTTC.

V gene TRBV13 combines with J gene TRBJ2-2; 8 bases are a match to TRBD1. This CDR3 region has 13 residues. Losses at the gene ends were 5 bases for V and 7 bases for J; bases not matched to a gene: 3. Germline loops: CDR1 PRHDT, CDR2 FYEKMQ (reference sequence). CDR3 loop: CASSPQGGGELFF. Written as DNA, the CDR3 is TGTGCCAGCAGCCCACAGGGGGGCGGGGAGCTGTTTTTT.

The rearrangement uses TRBV10-3 and TRBJ2-3; 14 bases line up with TRBD2. The CDR3 sequence is 17 residues long. Germline V gene data show CDR1 as ENHRY and CDR2 as SYGVKD. Trimming cost V 6 bases and J 3 bases; bases outside gene matches: 8. CDR3 coding DNA: TGTGCCATCAGAACCGGGACTAGCGGGGGAGGGACAGATACGCAGTATTTT. Translation: CAIRTGTSGGGTDTQYF.

The chain has TRBV19 and TRBJ1-1; D gene uncertain. This CDR3 region has 14 residues. Trimming removed 6 bases at V and 0 bases at J, with 11 bases between. Germline CDR1 is LNHDA and CDR2 is SQIVND (reference sequence). This chain's CDR3 is CASRAIGMNTEAFF. CDR3 nucleotide sequence: TGTGCCAGTAGGGCCATCGGGATGAACACTGAAGCTTTCTTT. The full variable domain, completed using reference TRBV19 and TRBJ1-1, is DGGITQSPKYLFRKEGQNVTLSCEQNLNHDAMYWYRQDPGQGLRLIYYSQIVNDFQKGDIAEGYSVSREKKESFPLTVTSAQKNPTAFYLCASRAIGMNTEAFFGQGTRLTVV.

V gene TRBV19 combines with J gene TRBJ1-1, with a weak D call TRBD1 (6 bases). This CDR3 contains 11 residues. Trimming took 5 bases from V and 8 from J, leaving 9 bases between them. Germline CDR1 reads LNHDA; CDR2 reads SQIVND (reference sequence). Here the CDR3 DNA reads TGTGCCAGTAGTGTGGGGGCGGAAGCTTTCTTT. Encoded protein: CASSVGAEAFF.

This chain connects TRBV20-1 to TRBJ1-1; TRBD1 is a possible D gene (5 bases). The germline V gene encodes CDR1 DFQATT and CDR2 SNEGSKA (reference sequence). The CDR3 totals 11 residues. The V gene lost 8 bases and the J gene lost 4 bases, with 11 bases spanning the gap. The CDR3 reads CSSGGPTEAFF. Here the CDR3 DNA reads TGCAGTTCCGGGGGTCCCACTGAAGCTTTCTTT.

The chain's CDR3 is CASSALAGDNEQFF. In nucleotides, the CDR3 is TGTGCCAGCAGTGCCCTAGCGGGGGACAATGAGCAGTTCTTC. The chain carries TRBV27 and TRBJ2-1; 10 bases map to TRBD2. The CDR3 runs 14 residues. The germline CDR1 and CDR2 sequences are MNHEY and SMNVEV (reference sequence). The ends lost 5 bases at V and 5 bases at J; junction bases unmatched: 3.